The entry below describes one T cell receptor beta chain. The antigen remains undetermined. The sample is drawn from a study of cytomegalovirus exposure and HLA in healthy donors. Whole-study results and caveats: Later analysis identified a missense DCLRE1C variant that was linked to TCR beta V- and J-gene trimming.

The PCR was carried out with 60 Vbeta primers and 13 Jbeta primers. Using immunoSEQ multiplex PCR, the repertoire was profiled, and TCRdb retains in-frame clones only, with some absent. The sample contains over 100,000 clones, less than 70% of which appear only once. Germline V gives CDR1 MDHEN, CDR2 SYDVKM. The CDR3 covers 17 residues. Trimming took 6 bases from V and 6 from J; bases not matched to a gene: 15. This TCR was recovered from a woman aged 25 to 39 in good health and CMV-seronegative. The sample consisted of PBMCs. This rearrangement joins TRBV28 to TRBJ2-2; 8 bases are a match to TRBD2. In nucleotides, the CDR3 is TGTGCCAGCAGCACCCTTCGCGAGACTAGCGAGGCCGGGGAGCTGTTTTTT. Translated, it gives CASSTLRETSEAGELFF.